The next 28 T cell receptor beta chains were all read from a single sample in a study of cytomegalovirus exposure and HLA in healthy donors. The table came from immunoSEQ multiplex PCR; TCRdb's copy has only in-frame clones and leaves some out. The sample lists roughly 65,000 clones, nearly 95% occurring once. Input material: PBMCs. The source is a man aged 18 to 30 in good health and CMV-seropositive.

The chain recombines TRBV7-9 with TRBJ2-7, with D possibly being TRBD1 (6 bases). Germline CDR1 and CDR2: SEHNR and FQNEAQ (reference sequence). CDR3 size: 17 residues. Between the trimmed V and J ends, which lost 2 bases and 2 bases, there was a span of 19 bases. The CDR3 sequence: CASSLRKAGAGAYEQYF. CDR3 DNA: TGTGCCAGCAGCTTAAGGAAGGCCGGGGCAGGGGCCTACGAGCAGTACTTC.

The V and J genes are TRBV5-1 and TRBJ1-3, with TRBD1 identical over 9 bases. This CDR3 contains 19 residues. Germline V lookup: CDR1 SGHRS, CDR2 YFSETQ. With 3 bases clipped from V and 4 bases from J, the junction kept 17 bases outside the gene matches. For the CDR3, the DNA is TGCGCCAGCAGCTCTGCACCTTCCGGGACAGGGTTGGGCGGAAACACCATATATTTT. Its translation: CASSSAPSGTGLGGNTIYF.

The J gene is TRBJ2-3, the V gene TRBV11-2, with 7 positions matching TRBD2. Looked up from germline, CDR1 is SGHAT and CDR2 is FQNNGV. This CDR3 has 17 residues. The junction had 12 bases not matched to a gene; V was cut back by 1 base and J by 5 bases. This CDR3 reads CASSLGGEGWTRDTQYF. CDR3 coding DNA: TGTGCCAGCAGCTTAGGAGGCGAGGGGTGGACTAGAGATACGCAGTATTTT.

This clone appeared a single time. CDR3 DNA: TGTGCCAGCAGTTCTACCCGGGCAGGGGGAATTAGGCTTTTTCAGCCCCAGCATTTT. The encoded protein is CASSSTRAGGIRLFQPQHF. V is TRBV28 and J is TRBJ1-5; 7 nucleotides align to TRBD1. The germline gives CDR1 MDHEN, CDR2 SYDVKM. The V gene end was trimmed by 4 bases and the J gene end by 6 bases; junction bases not matched to a gene: 21. CDR3 length: 19 residues.

The CDR3: CASLRGGAPETQYF. The CDR3 DNA is TGTGCCAGCCTCAGGGGAGGGGCACCCGAGACCCAGTACTTC. The gene calls are TRBV2 and TRBJ2-5; TRBD2 is a possible D gene (7 bases). Germline V gives CDR1 SNHLY, CDR2 FYNNEI. This CDR3 region has 14 residues. Trimming pared 8 bases from V and 5 bases from J, leaving 18 bases between. The entire variable domain, with the rest obtained from reference TRBV2 and TRBJ2-5, is as follows: EPEVTQTPSHQVTQMGQEVILRCVPISNHLYFYWYRQILGQKVEFLVSFYNNEISEKSEIFDDQFSVERPDGSNFTLKIRSTKLEDSAMYFCASLRGGAPETQYFGPGTRLLVL.

The table lists this clone with a count of one. This chain uses TRBV15 with TRBJ2-1; the D gene is possibly TRBD1 (6 bases). Per germline, CDR1 LNHNV and CDR2 YYDKDF (reference sequence). Deletions cut 3 bases from V and 4 bases from J, with 10 bases between. The CDR3 contains 14 residues. The DNA of the CDR3 is TGTGCCACCAGCAGTATCAGGGGTTACAATGAGCAGTTCTTC. Amino acids: CATSSIRGYNEQFF.

The chain carries TRBV7-9 and TRBJ1-4, with D tentatively TRBD1 (5 bases). This CDR3 spans 16 amino acids. Per the germline V gene, CDR1 is SEHNR and CDR2 is FQNEAQ (reference sequence). Trimming shortened V by 5 bases and J by 3 bases, and 16 bases separated the two germline ends. DNA of the CDR3: TGTGCCAGCAGCGTAAACCCACGGGGGGCTAATGAAAAACTGTTTTTT. Protein: CASSVNPRGANEKLFF.

V gene TRBV5-1 combines with J gene TRBJ2-3, with D perhaps matching TRBD1 (6 bases). Trimming left V 4 bases short and J 5 bases short, with 11 bases between. The germline gives CDR1 SGHRS, CDR2 YFSETQ. The CDR3 extends over 13 amino acids. CDR3 sequence (DNA): TGCGCCAGCAGCATACAGGGCGGAGATACGCAGTATTTT. Its translation is CASSIQGGDTQYF.

The chain links TRBV28 to TRBJ2-7, with 7 bases identical to TRBD1. V shed 6 bases, J shed 5 bases, and the junction held 7 bases outside the gene matches. The length of the CDR3 is 13 residues. Germline V gene data show CDR1 as MDHEN and CDR2 as SYDVKM. The CDR3 is CASRVGQLDEQYF. The DNA of the CDR3 is TGTGCCAGCAGGGTGGGACAGCTGGACGAGCAGTACTTC.

V gene TRBV20-1 combines with J gene TRBJ2-7, with a possible D match to TRBD1 (5 bases). CDR3 length: 10 amino acids. Trimming pared 6 bases from V and 7 bases from J, leaving 10 bases between. The germline V gene has CDR1 DFQATT and CDR2 SNEGSKA (reference sequence). This chain's CDR3 is CSAARTEQYF. The CDR3 DNA follows: TGCAGTGCCGCCCGGACAGAGCAGTACTTC.

The chain links TRBV11-2 to TRBJ1-5, with TRBD1 as a possible D gene (5 bases). V lost 0 bases and J lost 9, with 9 bases in between. CDR1 is SGHAT and CDR2 is FQNNGV in the germline V gene. There are 13 residues in the CDR3. As DNA, the CDR3 is TGTGCCAGCAGCTTAGAAGGACAATCGCCCCAGCATTTT. The encoded protein is CASSLEGQSPQHF.

J is TRBJ2-7 and V is TRBV2; TRBD2 is a possible D gene (6 bases). The CDR3 runs to 13 residues. Germline-derived CDR1 and CDR2 are SNHLY and FYNNEI. V lost 6 bases to trimming and J lost 7 bases, with 16 bases between them. The CDR3 DNA follows: TGTGCCAGCAGCCGGGACGGGACTCGGGAGCAGTACTTC. Translating it yields CASSRDGTREQYF. The full variable domain, its missing parts supplied by reference TRBV2 and TRBJ2-7, is EPEVTQTPSHQVTQMGQEVILRCVPISNHLYFYWYRQILGQKVEFLVSFYNNEISEKSEIFDDQFSVERPDGSNFTLKIRSTKLEDSAMYFCASSRDGTREQYFGPGTRLTVT.

This clone was seen a few times. The CDR3 reads CASTLRQETDTQYF. In nucleotides, the CDR3 is TGTGCCAGCACCTTACGGCAGGAAACAGATACGCAGTATTTT. The V call is TRBV28, the J call TRBJ2-3; D not resolved. This CDR3 is built from 14 residues. Deletions cut 7 bases from V and 3 bases from J, with 14 bases between. CDR1 and CDR2 (germline): MDHEN, SYDVKM.

CDR3 bases: TGCGCCAACGCGCCGACCGGGACTAGCACTCGTCCCTACGAGCAGTACTTC. As protein: CANAPTGTSTRPYEQYF. The V gene is TRBV5-1, the J gene TRBJ2-7; 9 nucleotides match TRBD2. Germline V CDR1 and CDR2: SGHRS, YFSETQ. The trim removed 9 bases at V and 2 bases at J, leaving 18 bases unmatched. The CDR3 is 17 amino acids.

This sequence joins TRBV14 and TRBJ2-7; D remains unclear. Trimming took off 4 bases at V and 5 bases at J, with 21 bases between the two ends. The CDR3 is made up of 16 amino acids. Germline loops: CDR1 SGHDN, CDR2 FVKESK. This CDR3 is CASSLFRKSPLNEQYF. The CDR3 region has the DNA TGTGCCAGCAGCCTTTTTCGTAAAAGCCCTCTGAACGAGCAGTACTTC. The full variable domain, in which reference TRBV14 and TRBJ2-7 provide the parts outside the CDR3, is EAGVTQFPSHSVIEKGQTVTLRCDPISGHDNLYWYRRVMGKEIKFLLHFVKESKQDESGMPNNRFLAERTGGTYSTLKVQPAELEDSGVYFCASSLFRKSPLNEQYFGPGTRLTVT.

The chain carries TRBV30 and TRBJ1-4; D perhaps matches TRBD1 (5 bases). Deletions cut 3 bases from V and 2 bases from J, with 13 bases between. The CDR3 spans 15 residues. The germline V gene encodes CDR1 GTSNPN and CDR2 SVGIG (reference sequence). In DNA form, the CDR3 reads TGTGCCTGGAGCGTCTCAGGGCGCACTAATGAAAAACTGTTTTTT. It yields the protein CAWSVSGRTNEKLFF.

The chain recombines TRBV2 with TRBJ2-7, with D possibly matching TRBD2 (7 bases). The length of the CDR3 is 15 residues. Germline CDR1 SNHLY, CDR2 FYNNEI. V lost 2 bases and J lost 0, with 11 bases in between. CDR3 protein: CASSERGAPSYEQYF. The CDR3 bases are TGTGCCAGCAGTGAACGGGGGGCCCCCTCCTACGAGCAGTACTTC.

The chain has TRBV4-2 and TRBJ2-1, with 14 positions matching TRBD2. V was pared by 0 bases and J by 8 bases, with 12 bases of the junction left unmatched. The CDR3 sequence is 19 residues long. CDR1 and CDR2 (germline): LGHNA, YNFKEQ. CDR3 coding DNA: TGTGCCAGCAGCCAAGACGGACTAGCGGGAGGCGGGGACCGCGATGAGCAGTTCTTC. Translated: CASSQDGLAGGGDRDEQFF.

The J gene is TRBJ2-3, the V gene TRBV14; tentative D call: TRBD2 (6 bases). CDR3 length equals 16 residues. Germline V gene data show CDR1 as SGHDN and CDR2 as FVKESK. Trimming removed 5 bases from V and 4 bases from J, with 19 bases in between. CDR3 nucleotides: TGTGCCAGCAGCGCCCCTCGGACCACGGGGGCAGATACGCAGTATTTT. The encoded protein is CASSAPRTTGADTQYF.

The chain joins TRBV28 to TRBJ2-5; TRBD2 matches 8 bases. The CDR3 is made up of 15 amino acids. V lost 6 bases and J lost 5; bases outside the gene matches: 11. Germline CDR1 MDHEN, CDR2 SYDVKM. The CDR3 sequence is CASSPGGGRTETQYF. CDR3 DNA sequence: TGTGCCAGCAGCCCCGGGGGGGGGCGTACGGAGACCCAGTACTTC.

This rearrangement joins TRBV2 to TRBJ2-7, with 11 positions matching TRBD2. Germline V gene sequence: CDR1 SNHLY, CDR2 FYNNEI. CDR3 length equals 17 residues. V shed 2 bases, J shed 4 bases, and the junction held 10 bases outside the gene matches. This CDR3 is CASSEPGLAGRSYEQYF. The DNA for the CDR3 is TGTGCCAGCAGTGAACCCGGACTAGCGGGCCGATCGTACGAGCAGTACTTC.

Only one count was recorded for this clone. V gene TRBV6-6 combines with J gene TRBJ2-7; 8 bases align to TRBD2. After removal of 6 bases from V and 5 bases from J, the junction contained 9 bases not matched to a gene. The CDR3 is 14 amino acids. Germline values: CDR1 MNHNY, CDR2 SVGAGI (reference sequence). CDR3 nucleotides: TGTGCCAGCAGAGTTAGCGGGAAGGCCGACGAGCAGTACTTC. It specifies CASRVSGKADEQYF.

The chain carries TRBV6-1 and TRBJ2-7, with 13 bases lining up with TRBD2. CDR1 is MNHNS and CDR2 is SASEGT in the germline V gene. The V gene end was trimmed by 4 bases and the J gene end by 0 bases; junction bases not matched to a gene: 9. This CDR3 comprises 18 residues. CDR3 nucleotide sequence: TGTGCCAGCAGTGGAACACGACTAGCGGGAGGCCTCTCCTACGAGCAGTACTTC. It encodes CASSGTRLAGGLSYEQYF.

V and J are TRBV19 and TRBJ2-5; tentatively, D is TRBD1 (6 bases). Trimming removed 4 bases at V and 5 bases at J, with 14 bases between. The CDR3 contains 14 residues. Germline values: CDR1 LNHDA, CDR2 SQIVND (reference sequence). The CDR3 sequence is CASSRQVGVETQYF. Here the CDR3 DNA reads TGTGCCAGTAGTAGACAGGTCGGCGTGGAGACCCAGTACTTC.

The chain carries TRBV5-1 and TRBJ1-1; D uncertain. CDR1 and CDR2 from the germline V gene are SGHRS and YFSETQ. CDR3 size: 13 residues. Trimming pared 0 bases from V and 5 bases from J, leaving 8 bases between. The CDR3 DNA follows: TGCGCCAGCAGCTTGGCGCAGACTACTGAAGCTTTCTTT. This translates into CASSLAQTTEAFF.

This clone was detected a few times. The chain combines TRBV6-4 with TRBJ2-1; 10 bases fit TRBD2. The CDR3 length is 14 residues. The germline CDR1 and CDR2 sequences are MRHNA and SNTAGT. V was pared by 8 bases and J by 7 bases, with 8 bases of the junction left unmatched. CDR3 amino acids: CASGEASGSNEQFF. CDR3 in DNA: TGTGCCAGCGGGGAGGCTAGCGGGAGTAATGAGCAGTTCTTC.

The chain links TRBV7-3 to TRBJ2-2, with D maybe TRBD2 (5 bases). The CDR3 is 16 residues long. Trimming stripped 5 bases from V and 2 bases from J, with 15 bases between. The germline V gene encodes CDR1 SGHTA and CDR2 FQGTGA. CDR3 DNA sequence: TGTGCCAGCAGCCCTAGTAAGGGAGCCAACACCGGGGAGCTGTTTTTT. Translated: CASSPSKGANTGELFF.

The rearrangement uses TRBV30 and TRBJ2-1, with 7 bases fitting TRBD1. Germline lookup yields CDR1 GTSNPN and CDR2 SVGIG (reference sequence). This CDR3 contains 15 residues. With 0 bases clipped from V and 9 bases from J, the junction kept 11 bases outside the gene matches. CDR3 sequence reads: CAWSVLDRVGSEQFF. DNA for the CDR3: TGTGCCTGGAGTGTGTTAGACAGGGTGGGAAGTGAGCAGTTCTTC.